This TCR beta chain emerged from a study of beta chain features in type 1 diabetes. Looking at the study overall: Analysis included roughly 100 million sorted cells drawn from all samples. Points from the study as a whole: TCRB CDR3 length was moderately but significantly reduced in all four CD4+ subsets of Type 1 diabetes patients. Patients showed naive, central memory and Treg TCRB repertoires that appeared more similar than those of healthy donors. These data did not resolve whether HLA type affects TCRB rearrangement.

Concerning this clone itself: Its cognate antigen is unknown.

The whole isolated RNA underwent reverse transcription, so sequencing captured expressed TCRB transcripts. Here immunoSEQ multiplex PCR was the method, and the copy in TCRdb shows in-frame clones only, minus some. The sample includes 200,000 to 300,000 clones, over 20% of them seen just once. V lost 6 bases to trimming and J lost 5 bases; unmatched junction nucleotides: 12. The CDR3 length is 15 residues. The germline V gene has CDR1 MNHNY and CDR2 SVGAGI (reference sequence). Isolation of CD4+ naive, central memory, regulatory and stem cell-like memory cells was achieved by sorting via CD45RO/CCR7/CD25/CD127/CD95/CD27.

The sequencing input was naive CD4+ T cells from blood. The V call is TRBV6-6, the J call TRBJ1-1, with 7 bases matching TRBD1. The source of this sequence is a middle-aged woman with type 1 diabetes. The DNA for the CDR3 is TGTGCCAGCAGCCCTAGACAGGGCGGGGAAACTGAAGCTTTCTTT. It specifies CASSPRQGGETEAFF.